The rows below give T cell receptor beta chains drawn from one sample of a study of spatial heterogeneity in lung cancer. Each CDR3 protein is one row after TCRdb ran MiXCR on the 5' RACE reads. Here the sample spans 9,000 to 13,000 distinct CDR3 sequences, around 7.8% being singletons. Sequencing used lung tumor tissue, obtained at surgery. The receptors were sampled from a male donor with early-stage non-small cell lung cancer. Each CDR3 is given with its conserved first and last residue. The D gene is left open where the match is weak. Size is stated for part of the rows, as once, few or many counts, or as a class when the clone is expanded.

j_gene	v_gene	d_gene	abundance	CDR3aa	CDR3nt
TRBJ2-2	TRBV7-3	TRBD1	many	CASSLGQGTGELFF	TGTGCCAGCAGCTTGGGACAGGGCACCGGGGAGCTGTTTTTT
TRBJ2-5	TRBV7-2	-	many	CASSSVRRETQYF	TGTGCCAGCAGCTCCGTGCGTAGGGAGACCCAGTACTTC
TRBJ2-3	TRBV5-5	-	-	CASSLAGGTSTDTQYF	TGTGCCAGCAGCTTGGCAGGCGGAACTAGCACAGATACGCAGTATTTT
TRBJ2-2	TRBV27	-	many	CASSLMGDTGELFF	TGTGCCAGCAGTTTGATGGGAGACACCGGGGAGCTGTTTTTT
TRBJ2-3	TRBV18	TRBD1	many	CASSPDRTDTQYF	TGTGCCAGCTCACCGGACAGGACAGATACGCAGTATTTT
TRBJ2-5	TRBV5-5	TRBD1	-	CASSLAPTGGQGTQYF	TGTGCCAGCAGCTTGGCCCCTACAGGGGGCCAAGGGACCCAGTACTTC
TRBJ2-7	TRBV7-2	-	-	CASSLVGGSYEQYF	TGTGCCAGCAGCTTAGTAGGGGGGTCCTACGAGCAGTACTTC
TRBJ1-4	TRBV27	TRBD1	many	CASSMRTGALRKLFF	TGTGCCAGCAGTATGCGGACAGGGGCTCTACGAAAACTGTTTTTT
TRBJ2-6	TRBV7-2	TRBD2	-	CASSPIAGGSLWANVLTF	TGTGCCAGCAGCCCCATAGCGGGGGGTTCTCTCTGGGCCAACGTCCTGACTTTC
TRBJ2-3	TRBV27	-	medium-sized	CASSSLTADTQYF	TGTGCCAGCAGCTCATTAACAGCAGATACGCAGTATTTT
TRBJ1-2	TRBV29-1	-	many	CSVEDLQVGYGYTF	TGCAGCGTTGAAGATCTTCAAGTAGGCTATGGCTACACCTTC
TRBJ1-4	TRBV5-1	-	medium-sized	CASSLGGLGEKLFF	TGCGCCAGCAGCTTGGGGGGGCTTGGCGAAAAACTGTTTTTT
TRBJ2-4	TRBV7-3	-	many	CASSLQGNGAQYF	TGTGCCAGCAGCTTACAGGGGAATGGTGCACAGTACTTC
TRBJ2-5	TRBV28	TRBD1	many	CASSKGGAGKETQYF	TGTGCCAGCAGTAAAGGGGGCGCCGGTAAAGAGACCCAGTACTTC
TRBJ1-2	TRBV11-2	-	many	CASTPAGRNYGYTF	TGTGCCAGCACCCCGGCAGGGCGGAACTATGGCTACACCTTC
TRBJ1-1	TRBV7-2	-	medium-sized	CASSLYGMNTEAFF	TGTGCCAGCAGCTTGTACGGAATGAACACTGAAGCTTTCTTT
TRBJ1-6	TRBV2	-	few	CASSGSNQGSPLHF	TGTGCCAGCAGTGGAAGCAACCAAGGTTCACCCCTCCACTTT
TRBJ1-1	TRBV4-2	-	-	CASSQDRVSSEAFF	TGTGCCAGCAGCCAAGACAGGGTAAGCTCCGAAGCTTTCTTT
TRBJ1-5	TRBV15	-	many	CATSSRTAQPQHF	TGTGCCACCAGCAGTCGTACAGCTCAGCCCCAGCATTTT
TRBJ2-5	TRBV5-1	TRBD2	few	CASSLESTSGSQTQYF	TGCGCCAGCAGCTTGGAATCAACTAGCGGGAGTCAGACCCAGTACTTC
TRBJ1-2	TRBV29-1	-	-	CSVENPRGRDLYGYTF	TGCAGCGTTGAGAACCCCAGGGGACGTGACTTGTATGGCTACACCTTC
TRBJ1-1	TRBV14	TRBD1	many	CASSRRTGTNTEAFF	TGTGCCAGCAGCAGGCGGACAGGGACTAACACTGAAGCTTTCTTT
TRBJ1-2	TRBV12-3/TRBV12-4	TRBD1	-	CASSLIQGADGYTF	TGTGCCAGCAGTTTAATCCAGGGGGCGGATGGCTACACCTTC
TRBJ2-2	TRBV6-1	-	many	CASTKSRVSNTGELFF	TGTGCCAGCACCAAATCGAGGGTTTCGAACACCGGGGAGCTGTTTTTT
TRBJ2-3	TRBV7-2	TRBD2	many	CASSLAMGGDTQYF	TGTGCCAGCAGCTTAGCGATGGGAGGGGATACGCAGTATTTT